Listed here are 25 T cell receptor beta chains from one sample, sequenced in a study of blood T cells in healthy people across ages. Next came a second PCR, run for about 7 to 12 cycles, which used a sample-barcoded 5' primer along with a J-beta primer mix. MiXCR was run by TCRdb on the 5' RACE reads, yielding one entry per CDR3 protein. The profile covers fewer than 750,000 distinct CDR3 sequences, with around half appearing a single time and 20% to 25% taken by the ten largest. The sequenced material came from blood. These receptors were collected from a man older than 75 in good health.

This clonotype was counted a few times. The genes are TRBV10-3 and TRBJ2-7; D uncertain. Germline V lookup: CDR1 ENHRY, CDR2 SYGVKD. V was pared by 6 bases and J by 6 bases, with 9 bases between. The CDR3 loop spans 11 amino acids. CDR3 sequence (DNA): TGTGCCATCAGGTCCCCGGCCGAGCAGTACTTC. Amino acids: CAIRSPAEQYF.

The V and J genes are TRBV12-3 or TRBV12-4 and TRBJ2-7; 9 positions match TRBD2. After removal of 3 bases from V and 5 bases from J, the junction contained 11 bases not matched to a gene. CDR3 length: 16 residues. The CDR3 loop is CASSLGGRAAWDEQYF. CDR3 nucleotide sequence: TGTGCCAGCAGTTTGGGCGGGAGGGCCGCATGGGACGAGCAGTACTTC.

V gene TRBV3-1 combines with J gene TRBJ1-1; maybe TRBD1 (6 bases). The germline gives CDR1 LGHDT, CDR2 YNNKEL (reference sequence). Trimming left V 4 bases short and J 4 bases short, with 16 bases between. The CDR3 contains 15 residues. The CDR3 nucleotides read TGTGCCAGCAGCCCAAGAACACAGGGAGGCACTGAAGCTTTCTTT. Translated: CASSPRTQGGTEAFF.

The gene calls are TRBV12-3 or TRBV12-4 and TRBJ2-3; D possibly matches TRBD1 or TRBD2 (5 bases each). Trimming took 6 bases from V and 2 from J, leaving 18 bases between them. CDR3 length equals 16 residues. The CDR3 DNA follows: TGTGCCAGCAGGAACCACGGGACCCACGACACAGATACGCAGTATTTT. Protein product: CASRNHGTHDTDTQYF.

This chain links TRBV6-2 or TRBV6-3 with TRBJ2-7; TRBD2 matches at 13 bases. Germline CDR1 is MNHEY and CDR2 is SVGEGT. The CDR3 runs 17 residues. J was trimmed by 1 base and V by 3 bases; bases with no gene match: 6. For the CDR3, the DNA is TGTGCCAGCAGTTATCTGAGGGGACTAGCGGGATCCTACGAGCAGTACTTC. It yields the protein CASSYLRGLAGSYEQYF.

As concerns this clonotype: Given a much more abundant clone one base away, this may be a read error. For the CDR3, the DNA is TGTGCCAGCAGTCACTTAGGGCCCTATGGCTACACCTTC. Its translation is CASSHLGPYGYTF. The chain joins TRBV6-6 to TRBJ1-2; D ambiguous. The CDR3 runs 13 residues. Trimming stripped 5 bases from V and 4 bases from J, with 11 bases between. CDR1 and CDR2 (germline): MNHNY, SVGAGI (reference sequence).

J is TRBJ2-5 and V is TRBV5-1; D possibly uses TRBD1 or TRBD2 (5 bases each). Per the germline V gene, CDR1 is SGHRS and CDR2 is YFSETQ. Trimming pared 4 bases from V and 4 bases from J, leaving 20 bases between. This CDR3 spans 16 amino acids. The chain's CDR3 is CASSLVSRTTRETQYF. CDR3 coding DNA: TGCGCCAGCAGCCTCGTATCCCGGACAACTAGAGAGACCCAGTACTTC.

The CDR3 here is CSAQSWEGGGYNEQFF. In DNA form, the CDR3 reads TGCAGTGCCCAGAGCTGGGAGGGGGGCGGATACAATGAGCAGTTCTTC. J is TRBJ2-1 and V is TRBV20-1; D perhaps matches TRBD2 (7 bases). CDR3 length: 16 amino acids. Germline CDR1 is DFQATT and CDR2 is SNEGSKA (reference sequence). Trimming took off 6 bases at V and 4 bases at J, with 22 bases between the two ends.

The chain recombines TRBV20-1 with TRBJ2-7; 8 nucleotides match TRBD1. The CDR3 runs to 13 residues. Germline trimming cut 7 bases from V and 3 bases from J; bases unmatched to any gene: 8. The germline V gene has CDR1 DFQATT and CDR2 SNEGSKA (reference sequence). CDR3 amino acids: CSVINRGSYEQYF. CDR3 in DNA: TGCAGTGTTATAAACAGGGGGAGCTACGAGCAGTACTTC.

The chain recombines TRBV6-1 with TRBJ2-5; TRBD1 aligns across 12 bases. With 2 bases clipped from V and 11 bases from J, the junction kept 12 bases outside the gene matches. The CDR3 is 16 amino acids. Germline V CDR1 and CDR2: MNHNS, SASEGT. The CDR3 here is CASSESSGQGAREQYF. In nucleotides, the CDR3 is TGTGCCAGCAGTGAAAGCTCGGGACAGGGGGCGAGGGAGCAGTACTTC.

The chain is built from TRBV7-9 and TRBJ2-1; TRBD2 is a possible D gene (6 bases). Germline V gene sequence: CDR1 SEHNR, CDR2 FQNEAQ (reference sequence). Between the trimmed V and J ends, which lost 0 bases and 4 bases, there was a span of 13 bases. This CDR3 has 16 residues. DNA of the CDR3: TGTGCCAGCAGCTTAGCACCGGGGGTTGTTTACAATGAGCAGTTCTTC. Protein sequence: CASSLAPGVVYNEQFF.

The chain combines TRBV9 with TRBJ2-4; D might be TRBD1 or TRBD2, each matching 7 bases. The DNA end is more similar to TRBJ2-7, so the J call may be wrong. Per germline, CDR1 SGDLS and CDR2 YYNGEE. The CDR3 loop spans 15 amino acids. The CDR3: CASSQGGTAPYEQYF. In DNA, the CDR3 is TGTGCCAGCAGCCAGGGGGGGACAGCCCCCTACGAGCAGTACTTC.

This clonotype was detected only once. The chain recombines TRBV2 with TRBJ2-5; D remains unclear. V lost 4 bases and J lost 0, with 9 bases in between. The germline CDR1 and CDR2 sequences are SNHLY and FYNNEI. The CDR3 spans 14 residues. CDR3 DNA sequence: TGTGCCAGCAGTGTCCGAGACAACCAAGAGACCCAGTACTTC. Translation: CASSVRDNQETQYF.

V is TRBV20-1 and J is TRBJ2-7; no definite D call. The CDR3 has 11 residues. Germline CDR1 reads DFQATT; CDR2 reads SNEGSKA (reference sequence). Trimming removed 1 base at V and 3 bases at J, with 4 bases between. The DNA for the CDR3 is TGCAGTGCTAGAGCTAGCTACGAGCAGTACTTC. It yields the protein CSARASYEQYF.

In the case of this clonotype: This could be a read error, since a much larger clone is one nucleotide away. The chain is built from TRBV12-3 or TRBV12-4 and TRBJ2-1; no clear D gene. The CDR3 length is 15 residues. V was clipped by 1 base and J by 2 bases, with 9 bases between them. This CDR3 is CASSLEGTAYNEQFF. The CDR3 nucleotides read TGTGCCAGCAGTTTAGAGGGTACAGCCTACAATGAGCAGTTCTTC.

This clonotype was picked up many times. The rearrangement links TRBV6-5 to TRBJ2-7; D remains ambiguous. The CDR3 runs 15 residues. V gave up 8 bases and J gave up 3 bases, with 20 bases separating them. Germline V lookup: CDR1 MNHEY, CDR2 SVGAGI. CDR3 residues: CASGPRPEAFYEQYF. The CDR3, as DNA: TGTGCCAGCGGCCCCCGGCCAGAGGCCTTCTACGAGCAGTACTTC.

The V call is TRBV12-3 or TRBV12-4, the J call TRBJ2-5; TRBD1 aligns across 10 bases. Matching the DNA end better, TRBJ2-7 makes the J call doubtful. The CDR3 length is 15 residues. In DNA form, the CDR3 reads TGTGCCAGCAGTTTCGACAGGGGGCGCGGGAGCGAGCAGTACTTC. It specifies CASSFDRGRGSEQYF.

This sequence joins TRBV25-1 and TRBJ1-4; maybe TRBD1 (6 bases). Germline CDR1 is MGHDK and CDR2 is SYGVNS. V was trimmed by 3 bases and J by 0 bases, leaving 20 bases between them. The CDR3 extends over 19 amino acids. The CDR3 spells CASSDSLPGQFPTNEKLFF. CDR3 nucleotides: TGTGCCAGCAGTGACTCCCTCCCCGGACAGTTTCCAACTAATGAAAAACTGTTTTTT.

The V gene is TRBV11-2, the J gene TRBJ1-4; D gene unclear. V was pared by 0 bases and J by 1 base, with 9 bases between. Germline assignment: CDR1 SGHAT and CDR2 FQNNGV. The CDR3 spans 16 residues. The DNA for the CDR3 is TGTGCCAGCAGCTTAGATCAGGCTGAAACTAATGAAAAACTGTTTTTT. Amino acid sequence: CASSLDQAETNEKLFF. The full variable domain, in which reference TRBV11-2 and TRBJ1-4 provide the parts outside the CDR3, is EAGVAQSPRYKIIEKRQSVAFWCNPISGHATLYWYQQILGQGPKLLIQFQNNGVVDDSQLPKDRFSAERLKGVDSTLKIQPAKLEDSAVYLCASSLDQAETNEKLFFGSGTQLSVL.

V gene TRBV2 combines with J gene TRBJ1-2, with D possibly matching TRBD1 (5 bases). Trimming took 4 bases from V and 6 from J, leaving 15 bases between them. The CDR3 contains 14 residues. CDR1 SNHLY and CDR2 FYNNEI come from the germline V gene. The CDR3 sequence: CASSVLLGDHGYTF. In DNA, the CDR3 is TGTGCCAGCAGTGTTCTCTTAGGGGATCATGGCTACACCTTC.

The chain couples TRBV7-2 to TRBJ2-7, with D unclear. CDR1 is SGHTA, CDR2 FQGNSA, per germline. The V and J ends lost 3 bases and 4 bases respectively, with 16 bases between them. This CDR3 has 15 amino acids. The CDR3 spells CASSFHVGPGYEQYF. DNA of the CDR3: TGTGCCAGCAGCTTTCATGTGGGTCCGGGTTACGAGCAGTACTTC.

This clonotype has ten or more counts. This CDR3 is CASSYSGPIGDTQYF. The CDR3 nucleotides read TGTGCCAGCAGTTACTCGGGACCAATCGGAGATACGCAGTATTTT. This chain uses TRBV6-5 with TRBJ2-3; D might be TRBD1 or TRBD2, each matching 5 bases. Germline V CDR1 and CDR2: MNHEY, SVGAGI. The V gene lost 0 bases and the J gene lost 5 bases, with 12 bases spanning the gap. The CDR3 contains 15 residues.

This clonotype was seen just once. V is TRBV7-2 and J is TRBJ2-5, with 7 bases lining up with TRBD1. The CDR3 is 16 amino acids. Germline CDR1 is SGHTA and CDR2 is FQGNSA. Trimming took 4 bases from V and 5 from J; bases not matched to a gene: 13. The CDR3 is CASSSYPGGWRETQYF. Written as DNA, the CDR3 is TGTGCCAGCAGCTCATACCCAGGGGGTTGGAGGGAGACCCAGTACTTC. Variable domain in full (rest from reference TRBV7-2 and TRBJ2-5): GAGVSQSPSNKVTEKGKDVELRCDPISGHTALYWYRQSLGQGLEFLIYFQGNSAPDKSGLPSDRFSAERTGGSVSTLTIQRTQQEDSAVYLCASSSYPGGWRETQYFGPGTRLLVL.

The CDR3 loop is CASRFSYEQYF. DNA for the CDR3: TGTGCCAGCAGATTCAGCTACGAGCAGTACTTC. This chain joins TRBV6-2 or TRBV6-3 and TRBJ2-7, with D uncertain. V lost 6 bases to trimming and J lost 3 bases, with 6 bases between them. Germline CDR1 is MNHEY and CDR2 is SVGEGT. The CDR3 totals 11 residues.

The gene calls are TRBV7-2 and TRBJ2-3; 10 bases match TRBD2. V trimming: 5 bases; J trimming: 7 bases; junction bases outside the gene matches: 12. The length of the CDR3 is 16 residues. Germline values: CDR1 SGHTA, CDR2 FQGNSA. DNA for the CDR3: TGTGCCAGCAGCGTCCACCCTAGCGGGAGTTCGAATACGCAGTATTTT. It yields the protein CASSVHPSGSSNTQYF.